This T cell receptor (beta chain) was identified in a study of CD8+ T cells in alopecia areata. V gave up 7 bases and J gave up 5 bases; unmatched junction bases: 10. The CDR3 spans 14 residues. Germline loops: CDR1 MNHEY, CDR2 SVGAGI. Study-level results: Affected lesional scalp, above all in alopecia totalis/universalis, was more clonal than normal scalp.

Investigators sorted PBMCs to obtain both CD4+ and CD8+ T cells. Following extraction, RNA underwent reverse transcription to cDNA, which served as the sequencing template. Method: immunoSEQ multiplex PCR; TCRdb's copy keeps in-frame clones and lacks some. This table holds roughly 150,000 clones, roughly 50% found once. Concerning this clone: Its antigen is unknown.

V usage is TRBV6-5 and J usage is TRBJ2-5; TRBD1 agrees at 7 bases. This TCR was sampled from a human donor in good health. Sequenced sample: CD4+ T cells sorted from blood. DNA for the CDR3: TGTGCCAGCACGCCCTCAGGGGGATGGGAGACCCAGTACTTC. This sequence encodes CASTPSGGWETQYF.